The rows below give T cell receptor beta chains drawn from one sample of a study of T-cell reconstitution after alpha-beta-depleted transplantation in children. One entry per CDR3 protein, called by TCRdb with MiXCR from the PCR reads. The profile shows about 340,000 distinct CDR3 sequences, about 14% of them singletons. This specimen was PBMCs, taken from the stem cell graft. Receptors originate from a human donor who donated a stem cell graft to a child with Fanconi anemia. Each CDR3 is given with its conserved first and last residue. Fields, in order: D gene, J gene, V gene, clone size, CDR3 protein, CDR3 DNA. A D gene is named only where the DNA matches it firmly. Part of the rows lack a size; the others show once, few, many or a class for expanded clones.

>NA|TRBJ1-3|TRBV5-5|few
CASSQLAAGNTIYF
TGTGCCAGCAGCCAATTAGCTGCTGGAAACACCATATATTTT
>NA|TRBJ1-2|TRBV6-1|few
CASSWLLSGGGDYGYTF
TGTGCCAGCAGCTGGCTTCTTTCGGGGGGTGGTGACTATGGCTACACCTTC
>NA|TRBJ2-2|TRBV29-1|many
CSVELKGYVGELFF
TGCAGCGTTGAGTTAAAGGGTTATGTCGGGGAGCTGTTTTTT
>TRBD1|TRBJ1-5|TRBV6-1|NA
CASRPLGTGVNQPQHF
TGTGCCAGCAGACCTCTCGGGACAGGGGTCAATCAGCCCCAGCATTTT
>TRBD1|TRBJ2-1|TRBV20-1|NA
CSARPPTGQVYNEQFF
TGCAGTGCTAGACCTCCGACAGGACAGGTCTACAATGAGCAGTTCTTC
>NA|TRBJ2-3|TRBV12-3/TRBV12-4|few
CASSFVRTDTQYF
TGTGCCAGCAGTTTCGTCCGCACAGATACGCAGTATTTT
>NA|TRBJ1-1|TRBV6-5|many
CASKGGAPEAFF
TGTGCCAGCAAAGGAGGTGCCCCAGAAGCTTTCTTT
>TRBD1|TRBJ2-5|TRBV11-2|many
CASSPRTGVKVETQYF
TGTGCCAGCAGCCCCCGGACAGGGGTGAAAGTAGAGACCCAGTACTTC
>NA|TRBJ1-6|TRBV5-1|many
CASSRLQSDSPLHF
TGCGCCAGCAGCCGGCTCCAAAGCGATTCACCCCTCCACTTT
>NA|TRBJ2-1|TRBV20-1|NA
CSASSMSSGAGEQFF
TGCAGTGCTAGTAGTATGAGCTCGGGGGCGGGTGAGCAGTTCTTC
>NA|TRBJ1-5|TRBV6-5|NA
CASSWGSEGTPQHF
TGTGCCAGCAGTTGGGGTAGCGAGGGAACGCCCCAGCATTTT
>TRBD2|TRBJ2-1|TRBV15|NA
CATSITGGNEQFF
TGTGCCACCAGCATTACGGGGGGGAATGAGCAGTTCTTC
>NA|TRBJ1-2|TRBV6-1|NA
CASRNAEANYGYTF
TGTGCCAGCAGAAACGCGGAGGCGAACTATGGCTACACCTTC
>TRBD1|TRBJ2-2|TRBV6-1|NA
CATQDVTGGPGELFF
TGTGCCACCCAGGACGTTACAGGGGGGCCCGGGGAGCTGTTTTTT
>NA|TRBJ1-3|TRBV7-6|NA
CASSLSANTIYF
TGTGCCAGCAGCTTGTCAGCTAACACCATATATTTT
>TRBD1|TRBJ1-2|TRBV19|few
CASSRGQGRYGYTF
TGTGCCAGTAGCCGGGGACAGGGCCGCTATGGCTACACCTTC
>NA|TRBJ2-1|TRBV5-5|NA
CASSLTRAYNEQFF
TGTGCCAGCAGCTTGACTCGCGCCTACAATGAGCAGTTCTTC
>TRBD1|TRBJ2-2|TRBV4-2|NA
CASSLSTGIWAGELFF
TGTGCCAGCAGCCTTTCGACAGGGATTTGGGCCGGGGAGCTGTTTTTT
>NA|TRBJ1-2|TRBV5-6|many
CASSLGRVARGSDGYTF
TGTGCCAGCAGCTTGGGAAGGGTCGCGAGGGGGTCGGATGGCTACACCTTC
>TRBD1|TRBJ1-6|TRBV13|NA
CASSFDRGDSPLHF
TGTGCCAGCAGCTTCGACAGGGGAGATTCACCCCTCCACTTT
>NA|TRBJ1-1|TRBV10-2|few
CASSSGHPNTEAFF
TGCGCCAGCAGTTCGGGACACCCGAACACTGAAGCTTTCTTT
>TRBD1|TRBJ2-2|TRBV5-1|NA
CASSSQGADLNTGELFF
TGCGCCAGCAGCTCTCAGGGGGCGGACTTGAACACCGGGGAGCTGTTTTTT
>NA|TRBJ1-2|TRBV11-2|many
CASSVDSYYGYTF
TGTGCCAGCAGCGTGGACAGCTACTATGGCTACACCTTC
>NA|TRBJ2-1|TRBV6-4|NA
CASSTRLDSDSYNEQFF
TGTGCCAGCAGTACCCGACTCGACAGCGACTCCTACAATGAGCAGTTCTTC
>NA|TRBJ2-5|TRBV7-2|few
CASSLVGWGETQYF
TGTGCCAGCAGCTTAGTGGGGTGGGGAGAGACCCAGTACTTC
>NA|TRBJ2-6|TRBV30|many
CACLSLPGANVLTF
TGTGCCTGCCTTTCGCTCCCTGGGGCCAACGTCCTGACTTTC
>TRBD2|TRBJ2-1|TRBV20-1|few
CSARMSSGGANEQFF
TGCAGTGCTAGAATGTCTAGCGGGGGGGCCAATGAGCAGTTCTTC
>NA|TRBJ2-1|TRBV7-6|NA
CASSLGPSGSSYNEQFF
TGTGCCAGCAGCTTAGGACCCAGCGGGTCCTCCTACAATGAGCAGTTCTTC
>NA|TRBJ1-3|TRBV12-3/TRBV12-4|few
CASSRDGPGSGNTIYF
TGTGCCAGCAGCAGGGACGGGCCGGGGTCTGGAAACACCATATATTTT
>TRBD2|TRBJ2-1|TRBV10-3|many
CAISESRASGDHNEQFF
TGTGCCATCAGTGAGTCCCGGGCTAGCGGGGACCACAATGAGCAGTTCTTC
>NA|TRBJ1-4|TRBV12-3/TRBV12-4|many
CASSFQGGEKLFF
TGTGCCAGCAGTTTCCAAGGCGGTGAAAAACTGTTTTTT
>NA|TRBJ2-4|TRBV7-2|NA
CASSSALAKNIQYF
TGTGCCAGCAGCTCCGCACTAGCCAAAAACATTCAGTACTTC
>TRBD2|TRBJ2-1|TRBV2|few
CASRIGLAATYNEQFF
TGTGCCAGCAGGATTGGACTAGCGGCTACCTACAATGAGCAGTTCTTC
>NA|TRBJ1-4|TRBV4-3|few
CASSQGQETNEKLFF
TGCGCCAGCAGCCAAGGACAAGAGACTAATGAAAAACTGTTTTTT
>NA|TRBJ2-5|TRBV7-2|NA
CASSPSGALPKDQYF
TGTGCCAGCAGCCCCTCCGGAGCCCTCCCGAAGGACCAGTACTTC